This TCR beta chain is from a study of OX40 agonist ivuxolimab in advanced cancers. Study-wide background: Past anti-PD-1, anti-PD-L1 or anti-CTLA-4 therapy was accepted, and roughly 42% had received some.

Whole-study findings and limits: The CD4+ and CD8+ T cells in the blood had expanded clonally by week 6 at 0.1 to 3.0 mg/kg.

TCRdb's table, derived via immunoSEQ multiplex PCR, lists solely in-frame clones and lacks some. This sample yields approximately 45,000 clones, of which around 82% are seen a single time; approximately 2.3% belongs to the top ten. About this clone: Its cognate antigen is unknown.

This receptor was taken from an adult with an advanced solid tumor such as melanoma, head and neck, liver or kidney cancer. This specimen consisted of CD4+ or CD8+ T cells sorted from blood, obtained in a trial of the OX40 agonist ivuxolimab.

The CDR3 DNA is TGTGCCAGCAGCGTAGAACGGGCTAGCGGGAGCAGCTCCTACAATGAGCAGTTCTTC. Its protein product is CASSVERASGSSSYNEQFF. J is TRBJ2-1 and V is TRBV9, with 10 positions matching TRBD2. V lost 0 bases to trimming and J lost 0 bases; unmatched junction nucleotides: 9. The CDR3 length is 19 residues. Germline assignment: CDR1 SGDLS and CDR2 YYNGEE.